This T cell receptor beta chain comes out of a study of immune heterogeneity within non-small cell lung tumors. Study information: Tumor histology was classified as squamous cell carcinoma in a few cases, non-squamous carcinoma in under 11 and not otherwise specified in 1.

The TCR beta CDR3 region underwent multiplex PCR amplification with 32 V and 13 J primers. TCRdb processed the multiplex PCR reads anew with MiXCR; each CDR3 protein has one entry. Altogether about 3,000 distinct CDR3 sequences are present, approximately 40% being singletons, with the ten largest covering approximately 15%. Bulk tumor gDNA, around 630 ng per sample, served as the TCR template. Every primary tumor yielded several biopsies, spaced far apart, that were taken during surgery. With untreated, newly diagnosed non-small cell lung cancer, the patients went on to undergo curative surgery. This clonotype was seen a few times. Its antigen is unknown. The ends lost 5 bases at V and 6 bases at J; junction bases unmatched: 8. CDR1 is SGHAT, CDR2 FQNNGV, per germline. This CDR3 contains 16 residues. Study-level points and caveats: Between one patient and another, high-frequency T-cell receptor beta clonotypes were largely distinct.

This TCR was sampled from a man in his 70s with non-small cell lung cancer. Specimen: lung tumor tissue. This sequence joins TRBV11-2 and TRBJ1-3, with 12 bases that match TRBD1. The CDR3 sequence is CASSPSGTGGSNTIYF. CDR3 in DNA: TGTGCCAGCAGCCCGAGTGGGACAGGGGGCTCAAACACCATATATTTT.